Listed here are 9 T cell receptor beta chains from one sample, sequenced in a study of early T cells in non-severe SARS-CoV-2 infection. Each CDR3 protein is one row after TCRdb ran MiXCR on the 5' RACE reads. The sample yields some 51,000 distinct CDR3 sequences, 14% to 15% seen once. The starting material was whole blood, obtained at baseline. Receptors were obtained from an adult who was a healthcare worker with PCR-confirmed SARS-CoV-2 infection or an uninfected control (not recorded which).

This clonotype was detected only a few times. The V and J genes are TRBV9 and TRBJ1-1, with 9 bases fitting TRBD1. Germline trimming cut 3 bases from V and 1 base from J; bases unmatched to any gene: 4. Per germline, CDR1 SGDLS and CDR2 YYNGEE. This CDR3 spans 15 amino acids. This CDR3 is CASSGTGQGNTEAFF. Here the CDR3 DNA reads TGTGCCAGCAGCGGGACGGGACAGGGGAACACTGAAGCTTTCTTT.

This clonotype was found a few times. The rearrangement joins TRBV18 to TRBJ2-7; D is unresolved. This CDR3 region has 15 residues. The V end was cut by 0 bases, the J end by 1 base, with 10 bases between. From germline, CDR1 is KGHSH and CDR2 LQKENI. CDR3 amino acids: CASSPPQQQSYEQYF. The CDR3, as DNA: TGTGCCAGCTCACCACCCCAACAACAATCCTACGAGCAGTACTTC.

This chain uses TRBV7-6 with TRBJ2-2; no definite D call. The V gene lost 5 bases and the J gene lost 4 bases, with 11 bases spanning the gap. Germline CDR1 and CDR2: SGHVS and FNYEAQ. The CDR3 has 14 residues. CDR3 sequence reads: CASSPGGRTGELFF. DNA of the CDR3: TGTGCCAGCAGCCCCGGTGGGCGCACCGGGGAGCTGTTTTTT. Combining the CDR3 with reference TRBV7-6 and TRBJ2-2 gives the whole variable domain GAGVSQSPRYKVTKRGQDVALRCDPISGHVSLYWYRQALGQGPEFLTYFNYEAQQDKSGLPNDRFSAERPEGSISTLTIQRTEQRDSAMYRCASSPGGRTGELFFGEGSRLTVL.

The V gene is TRBV5-1, the J gene TRBJ1-1, with D maybe TRBD1 (5 bases). Germline V gene data show CDR1 as SGHRS and CDR2 as YFSETQ. The CDR3 spans 14 residues. The V end was cut by 4 bases, the J end by 1 base, with 11 bases between. The CDR3 protein is CASSPGPTNTEAFF. The CDR3, as DNA: TGCGCCAGCAGCCCGGGACCGACGAACACTGAAGCTTTCTTT.

The V call is TRBV6-6, the J call TRBJ2-5; 13 bases agree with TRBD2. The CDR3 extends over 17 amino acids. Germline assignment: CDR1 MNHNY and CDR2 SVGAGI (reference sequence). Losses at the gene ends were 7 bases for V and 2 bases for J; bases not matched to a gene: 10. The chain's CDR3 is CASTLGLAGMVQETQYF. DNA of the CDR3: TGTGCCAGCACTCTGGGACTAGCGGGGATGGTACAAGAGACCCAGTACTTC.

CDR3 sequence reads: CASSTYNEQFF. The CDR3 bases are TGTGCCAGCAGCACATACAATGAGCAGTTCTTC. This chain links TRBV12-3 or TRBV12-4 with TRBJ2-1; D is uncertain. Trimming took off 6 bases at V and 4 bases at J, with 4 bases between the two ends. CDR3 size: 11 residues.

This clonotype was counted between two and nine times. CDR3 protein: CASSPLSNYGYTF. CDR3 sequence (DNA): TGTGCCAGCAGCCCCTTGTCTAACTATGGCTACACCTTC. The gene calls are TRBV7-6 and TRBJ1-2; D uncertain. V was shortened by 5 bases and J by 0 bases, with 7 bases between the two germline ends. CDR1 and CDR2 (germline): SGHVS, FNYEAQ. The CDR3 sequence is 13 residues long.

This clonotype was detected a few times. This chain uses TRBV11-1 with TRBJ2-1; 10 bases match TRBD2. Germline-derived CDR1 and CDR2 are SGHAT and FQDESV (reference sequence). The CDR3 runs 14 residues. V was clipped by 4 bases and J by 5 bases; unmatched bases: 2. The CDR3 region is CASSSGTSDNEQFF. The CDR3 coding sequence is TGTGCCAGCAGCTCCGGGACTAGCGACAATGAGCAGTTCTTC.

This chain links TRBV27 with TRBJ1-5; unclear D gene. V was clipped by 3 bases and J by 2 bases, with 5 bases between them. The CDR3 has 13 amino acids. The germline CDR1 and CDR2 sequences are MNHEY and SMNVEV (reference sequence). The CDR3 here is CASSFWGNQPQHF. The CDR3 DNA is TGTGCCAGCAGTTTTTGGGGCAATCAGCCCCAGCATTTT.